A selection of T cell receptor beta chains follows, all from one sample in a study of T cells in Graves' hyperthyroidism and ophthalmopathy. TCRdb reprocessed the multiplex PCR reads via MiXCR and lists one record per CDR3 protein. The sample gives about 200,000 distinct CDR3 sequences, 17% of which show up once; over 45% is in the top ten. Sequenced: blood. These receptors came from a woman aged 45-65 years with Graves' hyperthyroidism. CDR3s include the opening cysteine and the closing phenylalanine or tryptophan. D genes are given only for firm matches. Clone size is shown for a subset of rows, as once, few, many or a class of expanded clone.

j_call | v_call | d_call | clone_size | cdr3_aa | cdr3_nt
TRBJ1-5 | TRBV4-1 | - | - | CASSQVRGPKNQPRHF | TGCGCCAGCAGCCAAGTTAGGGGACCGAAAAATCAGCCCCGGCATTTT
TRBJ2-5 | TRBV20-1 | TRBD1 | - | CRDPGTAPSTQYF | TGCAGAGATCCCGGGACAGCGCCATCGACCCAGTACTTC
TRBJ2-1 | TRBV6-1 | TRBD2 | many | CASSELTSGSRGNEQFF | TGTGCCAGCAGTGAACTAACTAGCGGGAGTCGGGGCAATGAGCAGTTCTTC
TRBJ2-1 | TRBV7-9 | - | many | CASSFDYEQFF | TGTGCCAGCAGCTTCGACTATGAGCAGTTCTTC
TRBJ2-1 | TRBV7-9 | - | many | CASSMGGANNNEQFF | TGTGCCAGCAGCATGGGGGGAGCCAACAACAATGAGCAGTTCTTC
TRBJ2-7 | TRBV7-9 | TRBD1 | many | CASSLAESGTGKSYEQYF | TGTGCCAGCAGCTTAGCGGAGAGTGGGACAGGAAAATCCTACGAGCAGTACTTC
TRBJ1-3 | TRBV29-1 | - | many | CSVAQGLAGNTIYF | TGCAGCGTTGCTCAGGGTCTCGCCGGAAACACCATATATTTT
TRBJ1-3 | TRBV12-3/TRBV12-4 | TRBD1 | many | CASSIQGARNTIYF | TGTGCCAGCAGCATACAGGGGGCTAGAAACACCATATATTTT
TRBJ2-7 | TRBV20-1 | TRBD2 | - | CSASSASGRGDEQYF | TGCAGTGCTAGTAGTGCGAGCGGGAGGGGCGACGAGCAGTACTTC
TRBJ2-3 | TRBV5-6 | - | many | CASSGPPGTDTQYF | TGTGCCAGCAGCGGGCCCCCGGGGACAGATACGCAGTATTTT
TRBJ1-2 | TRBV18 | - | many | CASSPRAGDGYTF | TGTGCCAGCTCACCACGGGCAGGGGATGGCTACACCTTC
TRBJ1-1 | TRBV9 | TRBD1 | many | CASSVTGVWGNTEAFF | TGTGCCAGCAGCGTGACAGGGGTGTGGGGGAACACTGAAGCTTTCTTT
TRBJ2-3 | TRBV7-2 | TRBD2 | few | CASSRGTSGRLLTSTDTQYF | TGTGCCAGCAGCCGCGGGACTAGCGGGCGCCTCTTGACTAGCACAGATACGCAGTATTTT
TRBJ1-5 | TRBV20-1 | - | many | CSARENSNQPQHF | TGCAGTGCTAGAGAGAACAGCAATCAGCCCCAGCATTTT
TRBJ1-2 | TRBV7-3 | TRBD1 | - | CASSLTPGTGGYTF | TGTGCCAGCAGCTTAACCCCCGGGACAGGTGGCTACACCTTC
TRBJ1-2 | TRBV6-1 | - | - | CASRVRPGNNYGYTF | TGTGCCAGCAGGGTTAGACCCGGGAATAACTATGGCTACACCTTC
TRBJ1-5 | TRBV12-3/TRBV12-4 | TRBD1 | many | CASSRGQGARGGNQPQHF | TGTGCCAGCAGCCGGGGACAGGGGGCGCGAGGGGGCAATCAGCCCCAGCATTTT
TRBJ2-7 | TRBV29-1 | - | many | CSVRVVYEQYF | TGCAGCGTTCGAGTGGTTTACGAGCAGTACTTC
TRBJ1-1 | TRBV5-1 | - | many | CASSLEPRTQKDEAFF | TGCGCCAGCAGCTTGGAACCGAGGACACAAAAAGATGAAGCTTTCTTT
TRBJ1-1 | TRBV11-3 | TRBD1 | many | CASSLGGGQGHEAFF | TGTGCCAGCAGCTTAGGAGGGGGCCAGGGACATGAAGCTTTCTTT
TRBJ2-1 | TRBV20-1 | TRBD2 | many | CSARAPGTSVDNEQFF | TGCAGTGCTAGAGCCCCCGGGACTAGTGTCGACAATGAGCAGTTCTTC
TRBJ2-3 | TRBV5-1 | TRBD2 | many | CASSPRTSGEGDTQYF | TGCGCCAGCAGCCCGAGGACTAGCGGGGAAGGAGATACGCAGTATTTT
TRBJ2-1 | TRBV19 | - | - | CAVASRVNEQFF | TGTGCCGTAGCCAGTAGGGTCAATGAGCAGTTCTTC
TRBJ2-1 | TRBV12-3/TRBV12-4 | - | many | CASTLLGAVGDNEQFF | TGTGCCAGCACCCTCCTCGGAGCTGTGGGGGACAATGAGCAGTTCTTC
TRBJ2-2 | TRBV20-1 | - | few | CSAREYPGELFF | TGCAGTGCTAGAGAGTATCCCGGGGAGCTGTTTTTT
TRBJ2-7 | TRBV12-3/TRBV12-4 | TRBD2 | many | CASSLVLAGEVYEQYF | TGTGCCAGCAGTTTAGTACTAGCGGGGGAAGTCTACGAGCAGTACTTC
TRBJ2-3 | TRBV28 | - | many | CASSFTIPRSGTSTDTQYF | TGTGCCAGCAGTTTCACTATCCCCCGGAGTGGCACTAGCACAGATACGCAGTATTTT
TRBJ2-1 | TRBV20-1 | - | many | CSARPSVGDYNEQFF | TGCAGTGCTAGGCCTAGCGTAGGGGATTACAATGAGCAGTTCTTC
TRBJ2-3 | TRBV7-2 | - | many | CASSSYEPGDTQYF | TGTGCCAGCAGCTCCTATGAACCGGGAGATACGCAGTATTTT
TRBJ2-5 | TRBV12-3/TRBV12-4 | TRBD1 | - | CASSFGPDRVLETQYF | TGTGCCAGCAGTTTCGGTCCAGACAGGGTGCTGGAGACCCAGTACTTC
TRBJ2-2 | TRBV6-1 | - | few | CASSGGTNTGELFF | TGTGCCAGCAGCGGGGGGACAAACACCGGGGAGCTGTTTTTT
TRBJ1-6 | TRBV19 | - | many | CASSETFDSPLHF | TGTGCCAGTAGTGAGACCTTCGATTCACCCCTCCACTTT
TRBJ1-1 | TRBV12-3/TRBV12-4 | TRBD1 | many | CASSRLGQGGTEAFF | TGTGCCAGCAGCCGCCTGGGACAGGGAGGAACTGAAGCTTTCTTT
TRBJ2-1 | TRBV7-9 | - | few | CASSLWLGEQFF | TGTGCCAGCAGCTTATGGCTCGGTGAGCAGTTCTTC
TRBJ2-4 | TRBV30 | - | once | CAWRQGGIQYF | TGTGCCTGGAGACAAGGAGGCATTCAGTACTTC
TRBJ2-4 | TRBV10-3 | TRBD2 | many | CAISERLAENIQYF | TGTGCCATCAGTGAGCGTCTAGCGGAAAACATTCAGTACTTC
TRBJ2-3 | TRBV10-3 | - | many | CAISDSRDTQYF | TGTGCCATCAGTGACTCACGGGATACGCAGTATTTT
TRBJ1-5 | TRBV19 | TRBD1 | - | CASSRTGGQPQHF | TGTGCCAGTAGTCGGACAGGGGGTCAGCCCCAGCATTTT
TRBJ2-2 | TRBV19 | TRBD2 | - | CASIRLAGGPTGELFF | TGTGCCAGTATTCGGCTAGCGGGAGGGCCCACCGGGGAGCTGTTTTTT
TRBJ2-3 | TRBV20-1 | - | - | CSARDGYRSTDTQYF | TGCAGTGCTAGAGATGGTTACCGTAGCACAGATACGCAGTATTTT
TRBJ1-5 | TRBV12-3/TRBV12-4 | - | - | CASSRQGPNQPQHF | TGTGCCAGCAGTCGGCAGGGTCCAAATCAGCCCCAGCATTTT
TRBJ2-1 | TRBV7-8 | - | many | CASSRTRERYNEQFF | TGTGCCAGCAGCCGAACCCGGGAGAGATACAATGAGCAGTTCTTC
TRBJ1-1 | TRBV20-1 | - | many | CSRQTLNTEAFF | TGCAGCCGACAAACGTTGAACACTGAAGCTTTCTTT
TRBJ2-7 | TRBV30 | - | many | CAWSVPELNHEQYF | TGTGCCTGGAGTGTACCGGAGCTAAACCACGAGCAGTACTTC
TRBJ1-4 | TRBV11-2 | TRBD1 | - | CASSFSGTAYEKLFF | TGTGCCAGCAGCTTCTCCGGGACAGCCTATGAAAAACTGTTTTTT
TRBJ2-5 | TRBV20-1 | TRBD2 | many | CSARETSGRAQETQYF | TGCAGTGCTAGAGAAACTAGCGGGAGGGCCCAAGAGACCCAGTACTTC
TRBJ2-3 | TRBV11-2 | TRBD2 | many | CASSLVGGREQYF | TGTGCCAGCAGCTTAGTAGGTGGGAGGGAGCAGTATTTT
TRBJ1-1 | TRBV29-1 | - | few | CSVVNRASPTEAFF | TGCAGCGTTGTTAACAGGGCCTCTCCCACTGAAGCTTTCTTT
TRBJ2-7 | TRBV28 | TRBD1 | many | CAISRGGQAIGEQYF | TGTGCCATTTCCCGAGGGGGACAGGCTATAGGCGAGCAGTACTTC
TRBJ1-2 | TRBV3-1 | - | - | CASSQFGEKGYTF | TGTGCCAGCAGCCAATTCGGAGAGAAGGGCTACACCTTC
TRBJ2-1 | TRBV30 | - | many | CAWILAGTYNEQFF | TGTGCCTGGATATTGGCGGGGACCTACAATGAGCAGTTCTTC
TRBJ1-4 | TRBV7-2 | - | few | CASSLFRNEKLFF | TGTGCCAGCAGCTTATTCCGTAATGAAAAACTGTTTTTT